The 30 T cell receptor beta chains in this list originate from one sample, sequenced in a study of human T cells and chemical hapten exposure. Time point indicated: patch test 3, about 24 weeks after DPC sensitization. Treatment described: therapeutic diphenylcyclopropenone sensitization with weekly scalp DPC. TCRdb called the RACE reads again in MiXCR, with one record for every CDR3 protein. The repertoire holds about 90,000 distinct CDR3 sequences, with about 11% as singletons. The sample consisted of whole blood, taken in connection with sensitization to the hapten diphenylcyclopropenone (DPC). All receptors derive from a woman in her twenties or thirties with alopecia areata. Some clones in this sample may be carry-over from other donors' samples.

This clonotype was seen a few times. The V call is TRBV4-1, the J call TRBJ1-5; a weak D match, TRBD1 (5 bases). The length of the CDR3 is 17 residues. V shed 5 bases and J shed 5 bases, with 22 bases lying between them. The V gene's germline CDR1 is MGHRA and CDR2 YSYEKL. CDR3 region: CASSIGDGRDLHQPQHF. As DNA, the CDR3 is TGCGCCAGCAGCATAGGGGACGGTAGGGACTTACATCAGCCCCAGCATTTT.

This clonotype was recorded many times. This chain connects TRBV20-1 to TRBJ2-1; 8 nucleotides agree with TRBD2. This CDR3 is built from 15 residues. Germline values: CDR1 DFQATT, CDR2 SNEGSKA (reference sequence). After removal of 0 bases from V and 4 bases from J, the junction contained 5 bases not matched to a gene. CDR3 DNA sequence: TGCAGTGCTAGAGATGTGTCTAGCGGGTACAATGAGCAGTTCTTC. Amino acid sequence: CSARDVSSGYNEQFF.

The V gene is TRBV3-1, the J gene TRBJ2-3; D perhaps matches TRBD2 (6 bases). Trimming took 1 base from V and 8 from J, leaving 16 bases between them. The CDR3 contains 15 residues. CDR1 LGHDT and CDR2 YNNKEL come from the germline V gene (reference sequence). The DNA for the CDR3 is TGTGCCAGCAGCCAAGGGAGCGGCCTGGGGGGTACGCAGTATTTT. It codes for CASSQGSGLGGTQYF.

In regard to this clonotype: This clone may be a read error of a much larger clone one base away. V and J are TRBV29-1 and TRBJ1-1, with D unclear. This CDR3 comprises 10 residues. Germline V CDR1 and CDR2: SQVTM, ANQGSEA. The CDR3 protein is CSDEDARAFF. CDR3 DNA sequence: TGCAGCGATGAAGATGCGCGAGCTTTCTTT.

This clonotype was detected a few times. The rearrangement uses TRBV29-1 and TRBJ1-2, with D uncertain. The CDR3 loop spans 14 amino acids. Trimming shortened V by 5 bases and J by 0 bases, and 13 bases separated the two germline ends. Germline CDR1 SQVTM, CDR2 ANQGSEA. The CDR3 DNA sequence: TGCAGCGTTAGATCGGCGGGAGCTAACTATGGCTACACCTTC. Amino acid sequence: CSVRSAGANYGYTF.

The chain is built from TRBV5-1 and TRBJ2-1; the D is unclear. Germline V lookup: CDR1 SGHRS, CDR2 YFSETQ. The CDR3 sequence is 14 residues long. Trimming pared 0 bases from V and 3 bases from J, leaving 7 bases between. CDR3 amino acids: CASSLEAIYNEQFF. CDR3 nucleotides: TGCGCCAGCAGCTTGGAGGCCATCTACAATGAGCAGTTCTTC.

This clonotype has just a few counts. This chain connects TRBV9 to TRBJ2-2; TRBD2 agrees at 9 bases. J was trimmed by 4 bases and V by 0 bases; bases with no gene match: 4. This CDR3 has 16 residues. Germline loops: CDR1 SGDLS, CDR2 YYNGEE. In DNA form, the CDR3 reads TGTGCCAGCAGCGTAGCGGGTAGCGGGAGCACCGGGGAGCTGTTTTTT. Residues: CASSVAGSGSTGELFF.

Written as DNA, the CDR3 is TGTGCCAGCAGCCCGAGGGGGGGTTCTGGCGAGCAGTACTTC. Its translation is CASSPRGGSGEQYF. The rearrangement joins TRBV9 to TRBJ2-7, with D maybe TRBD2 (7 bases). The CDR3 extends over 14 amino acids. The V and J ends lost 4 bases and 6 bases respectively, with 17 bases between them. Germline V gene lookup returns CDR1 SGDLS and CDR2 YYNGEE.

V and J are TRBV2 and TRBJ1-2, with a weak D call TRBD1 (6 bases). CDR1 SNHLY and CDR2 FYNNEI come from the germline V gene. The V gene lost 6 bases and the J gene lost 11 bases, with 19 bases spanning the gap. This CDR3 has 13 amino acids. CDR3 nucleotide sequence: TGTGCCAGCAGCCCCGGGACACCATCTTATTACACCTTC. Translating gives CASSPGTPSYYTF.

This clonotype was observed a few times. V usage is TRBV5-4 and J usage is TRBJ1-1; 9 positions agree with TRBD1. CDR1 is SGHNT and CDR2 is YYREEE in the germline V gene (reference sequence). This CDR3 has 14 residues. J gave up 4 bases and V 4 bases, and 5 bases lay outside the gene matches. The CDR3 DNA reads TGTGCCAGCAGCACACAGGGGGCGCGCACTGAAGCTTTCTTT. Protein product: CASSTQGARTEAFF.

This clonotype was seen more than once but under ten times. The chain joins TRBV19 to TRBJ1-2, with TRBD1 matching 10 bases. Germline CDR1 LNHDA, CDR2 SQIVND (reference sequence). This CDR3 contains 13 residues. The V gene end was trimmed by 6 bases and the J gene end by 3 bases; junction bases not matched to a gene: 1. This CDR3 is CASRGTGDYGYTF. CDR3 DNA: TGTGCCAGTAGGGGGACAGGGGACTATGGCTACACCTTC.

This clonotype came up many times. The V call is TRBV29-1, the J call TRBJ1-1, with 9 positions matching TRBD1. With V trimmed by 4 bases and J by 1 base, 7 bases remained unmatched. The CDR3 consists of 15 residues. Germline-derived CDR1 and CDR2 are SQVTM and ANQGSEA. The CDR3 sequence is CSVVNTGGPNTEAFF. CDR3 in DNA: TGCAGCGTTGTTAACACAGGGGGCCCGAACACTGAAGCTTTCTTT.

This clonotype was observed a handful of times. The J gene is TRBJ1-1, the V gene TRBV3-1; D is uncertain. Germline loops: CDR1 LGHDT, CDR2 YNNKEL (reference sequence). Between the trimmed V and J ends, which lost 5 bases and 8 bases, there was a span of 9 bases. This CDR3 spans 11 amino acids. This CDR3 reads CASSTPSEAFF. The CDR3 DNA follows: TGTGCCAGCAGCACCCCCTCCGAAGCTTTCTTT.

There are many counts of this clonotype. V gene TRBV7-2 combines with J gene TRBJ2-1, with TRBD1 identical over 11 bases. The J segment lost 6 bases and the V segment lost 7 bases, leaving 5 bases of the junction unmatched. Looked up from germline, CDR1 is SGHTA and CDR2 is FQGNSA. The CDR3 spans 14 residues. The CDR3 spells CASTGQGASNEQFF. The CDR3 DNA is TGTGCCAGCACCGGACAGGGGGCCAGCAATGAGCAGTTCTTC. The full variable domain, in which reference TRBV7-2 and TRBJ2-1 provide the parts outside the CDR3, is GAGVSQSPSNKVTEKGKDVELRCDPISGHTALYWYRQSLGQGLEFLIYFQGNSAPDKSGLPSDRFSAERTGGSVSTLTIQRTQQEDSAVYLCASTGQGASNEQFFGPGTRLTVL.

In its sample, this clonotype was seen many times. V gene TRBV7-9 combines with J gene TRBJ1-4; D uncertain. This CDR3 is built from 14 residues. Trimming removed 1 base from V and 10 bases from J, with 13 bases in between. Germline assignment: CDR1 SEHNR and CDR2 FQNEAQ (reference sequence). This CDR3 reads CASSLGFTYGKLFF. DNA for the CDR3: TGTGCCAGCAGCTTAGGGTTTACCTACGGAAAACTGTTTTTT.

This clonotype was recorded many times. The chain carries TRBV20-1 and TRBJ1-2; D is perhaps TRBD1 (5 bases). Germline V gene sequence: CDR1 DFQATT, CDR2 SNEGSKA (reference sequence). CDR3 size: 14 residues. V was shortened by 3 bases and J by 7 bases, with 18 bases between the two germline ends. The CDR3, as DNA: TGCAGTGCTAGCCGAAGCGGGGGAGAGAGTGGCTACACCTTC. Its translation: CSASRSGGESGYTF.

The CDR3 nucleotides read TGTGCCTCACAAAGGCCCCAGAGTGCCGGGGACTATACTCTCGGGGAGCTGTTTTTT. It is translated as CASQRPQSAGDYTLGELFF. This chain links TRBV7-9 with TRBJ2-2, with 7 nucleotides matching TRBD2. CDR1 and CDR2 (germline): SEHNR, FQNEAQ (reference sequence). The CDR3 consists of 19 residues. Trimming took 11 bases from V and 7 from J; bases not matched to a gene: 28.

This clonotype was picked up many times. The CDR3 loop reads CASSQREGRWLYTQYF. CDR3 coding DNA: TGTGCCAGCAGTCAAAGAGAGGGACGTTGGCTATATACGCAGTATTTT. The gene calls are TRBV28 and TRBJ2-3, with D perhaps assigned TRBD1 or TRBD2 (5 bases each). V lost 5 bases and J lost 7, with 22 bases in between. This CDR3 spans 16 amino acids. Germline CDR1 is MDHEN and CDR2 is SYDVKM.

To note about this clonotype: A read error may be the cause here, since a much bigger clone is one base away. The chain links TRBV30 to TRBJ1-4; D unresolved. V gave up 0 bases and J gave up 7 bases, with 15 bases separating them. The CDR3 loop spans 15 amino acids. Germline loops: CDR1 GTSNPN, CDR2 SVGIG (reference sequence). CDR3 sequence reads: CAWSVRRNLVEKLFF. In DNA form, the CDR3 reads TGTGCCTGGAGTGTACGCCGGAATCTGGTTGAAAAACTGTTTTTT.

The genes are TRBV10-2 and TRBJ2-7; weak D call: TRBD2 (6 bases). CDR1 is WSHSY, CDR2 SAAADI, per germline. This CDR3 has 12 amino acids. Trimming shortened V by 7 bases and J by 0 bases, and 7 bases separated the two germline ends. The CDR3 DNA follows: TGCGCCAGCAAGGGAGGCTCCTACGAGCAGTACTTC. This encodes CASKGGSYEQYF.

The table lists this clonotype with many counts. V is TRBV29-1 and J is TRBJ2-1, with a possible D match to TRBD2 (6 bases). Germline assignment: CDR1 SQVTM and CDR2 ANQGSEA. The CDR3 spans 14 residues. The V and J ends lost 4 bases and 8 bases respectively, with 18 bases between them. The CDR3 reads CSVGAGSSGDEQFF. For the CDR3, the DNA is TGCAGCGTTGGGGCCGGCAGTTCGGGAGATGAGCAGTTCTTC.

This chain joins TRBV4-3 and TRBJ2-2; D unresolved. CDR1 is LGHNA, CDR2 YSLEER, per germline. Trimming took 5 bases from V and 7 from J, leaving 5 bases between them. This CDR3 has 11 amino acids. CDR3 region: CASSLFGELFF. DNA of the CDR3: TGCGCCAGCAGCTTGTTCGGGGAGCTGTTTTTT.

In this sample, this clonotype turned up many times. The chain links TRBV19 to TRBJ1-5, with 7 bases identical to TRBD1. The CDR3 is 16 residues long. Germline V gives CDR1 LNHDA, CDR2 SQIVND (reference sequence). Germline trimming cut 7 bases from V and 4 bases from J; bases unmatched to any gene: 13. CDR3 coding DNA: TGTGCCAGTACTATTACCGGGACAGTCATTAATCAGCCCCAGCATTTT. Translated, it gives CASTITGTVINQPQHF.

In DNA, the CDR3 is TGTGCCAGCAGCTTGGAAATATGGTACAGGGTAGCCAAAAACATTCAGTACTTC. It yields the protein CASSLEIWYRVAKNIQYF. The chain couples TRBV5-4 to TRBJ2-4; D possibly corresponds to TRBD1 (6 bases). Trimming shortened V by 0 bases and J by 0 bases, and 16 bases separated the two germline ends. This CDR3 region has 18 residues. Germline V lookup: CDR1 SGHNT, CDR2 YYREEE (reference sequence).

The V gene is TRBV5-1, the J gene TRBJ1-2; D is undetermined. This CDR3 has 15 amino acids. Germline loops: CDR1 SGHRS, CDR2 YFSETQ. Deletions cut 2 bases from V and 2 bases from J, with 13 bases between. CDR3 protein: CASSLSPGWNYGYTF. DNA of the CDR3: TGCGCCAGCAGCTTATCTCCAGGTTGGAACTATGGCTACACCTTC. Full variable domain (outside the CDR3, taken from reference TRBV5-1 and TRBJ1-2): KAGVTQTPRYLIKTRGQQVTLSCSPISGHRSVSWYQQTPGQGLQFLFEYFSETQRNKGNFPGRFSGRQFSNSRSEMNVSTLELGDSALYLCASSLSPGWNYGYTFGSGTRLTVV.

The table lists this clonotype with a few counts. The chain carries TRBV5-5 and TRBJ2-2; 9 positions match TRBD2. The germline gives CDR1 SGHKS, CDR2 YYEKEE (reference sequence). With V trimmed by 4 bases and J by 4 bases, 14 bases remained unmatched. CDR3 length: 18 residues. The CDR3 loop is CASSLGLAGPKGTGELFF. For the CDR3, the DNA is TGTGCCAGCAGCCTGGGGCTAGCGGGGCCCAAGGGCACCGGGGAGCTGTTTTTT. The entire variable domain, with the rest obtained from reference TRBV5-5 and TRBJ2-2, is as follows: DAGVTQSPTHLIKTRGQQVTLRCSPISGHKSVSWYQQVLGQGPQFIFQYYEKEERGRGNFPDRFSARQFPNYSSELNVNALLLGDSALYLCASSLGLAGPKGTGELFFGEGSRLTVL.

This clonotype was picked up many times. This chain links TRBV12-3 or TRBV12-4 with TRBJ1-3; no clear D gene. Trimming took 7 bases from V and 6 from J, leaving 16 bases between them. This CDR3 is 14 amino acids long. In DNA form, the CDR3 reads TGTGCCAGCAAGAGGGATTTATCGGCAAACACCATATATTTT. This translates into CASKRDLSANTIYF.

Ten or more counts support this clonotype. V usage is TRBV28 and J usage is TRBJ1-5; D possibly corresponds to TRBD1 (5 bases). The CDR3 contains 14 residues. CDR1 and CDR2 from the germline V gene are MDHEN and SYDVKM. Trimming removed 4 bases at V and 4 bases at J, with 11 bases between. For the CDR3, the DNA is TGTGCCAGCAGTTCGGCGCAGGGAAATCAGCCCCAGCATTTT. Amino acid sequence: CASSSAQGNQPQHF.

The V call is TRBV20-1, the J call TRBJ2-2, with D perhaps TRBD2 (5 bases). Trimming took off 3 bases at V and 6 bases at J, with 11 bases between the two ends. Looked up from germline, CDR1 is DFQATT and CDR2 is SNEGSKA (reference sequence). This CDR3 spans 13 amino acids. The CDR3: CSARDSQAGELFF. The CDR3 DNA reads TGCAGTGCTAGGGACTCCCAAGCCGGGGAGCTGTTTTTT.

This clonotype was recorded a few times. This chain connects TRBV7-8 to TRBJ1-5; D gene uncertain. CDR3 size: 14 residues. Deletions cut 4 bases from V and 5 bases from J, with 12 bases between. The germline V gene has CDR1 SGHVS and CDR2 FQNEAQ. CDR3 loop: CASSSAFFDQPQHF. The CDR3 DNA sequence: TGTGCCAGCAGCTCGGCCTTTTTTGATCAGCCCCAGCATTTT.